This is a list of T cell receptor beta chains from one sample in a study of OX40 agonist ivuxolimab in advanced cancers. Profiling relied on immunoSEQ multiplex PCR, and the TCRdb table lists in-frame clones only, not all of them. Of some 52,000 clones listed, under 95% were seen once; the top ten hold 10% to 15%. The source material was CD4+ or CD8+ T cells sorted from blood, sampled in a trial of the OX40 agonist ivuxolimab. All receptors come from an adult with an advanced solid tumor such as melanoma, head and neck, liver or kidney cancer. CDR3s include the opening cysteine and the closing phenylalanine or tryptophan. A D gene is named only where the DNA matches it firmly. Clone size appears in some rows only: once, few, many, or a class for an expanded clone.

DNA: TGTGCCAGTCTAGCGGGGGCAGGAGAGGAGCAGTACTTC
CDR3: CASLAGAGEEQYF
size: -
D: TRBD2
J: TRBJ2-7
V: TRBV28

DNA: TGTGCCAGTTTGGACAGGGGGGTCAATCAGCCCCAGCATTTT
CDR3: CASLDRGVNQPQHF
size: -
D: TRBD1
J: TRBJ1-5
V: TRBV19

DNA: TGTGCCAGCAGCTCAGGAGGGGGCTGGTCCTACGAGCAGTACTTC
CDR3: CASSSGGGWSYEQYF
size: once
D: -
J: TRBJ2-7
V: TRBV9

DNA: TGCGCCAGCAGCCAAGGCACGCAGTATTTT
CDR3: CASSQGTQYF
size: -
D: -
J: TRBJ2-3
V: TRBV4-1

DNA: TGTGCCAGCAGCTTAATGACTAGCGGGGTTTACACCGGGGAGCTGTTTTTT
CDR3: CASSLMTSGVYTGELFF
size: once
D: TRBD2
J: TRBJ2-2
V: TRBV7-3

DNA: TGTGCCATCAGTGAGTCGCTGGAGTCCTACGAGCAGTACTTC
CDR3: CAISESLESYEQYF
size: -
D: -
J: TRBJ2-7
V: TRBV10-3

DNA: TGTGCCAGCAGCCCATCGGGCGGGACTTATACCTACGAGCAGTACTTC
CDR3: CASSPSGGTYTYEQYF
size: -
D: -
J: TRBJ2-7
V: TRBV5-6

DNA: TGCGCCAGCAGCCAAGAAGGAGGCAATACCTACGAGCAGTACTTC
CDR3: CASSQEGGNTYEQYF
size: -
D: -
J: TRBJ2-7
V: TRBV4-3

DNA: TGTGCCAGTAGTAGCGGCCCGGGCGACGAGCAGTACTTC
CDR3: CASSSGPGDEQYF
size: few
D: -
J: TRBJ2-7
V: TRBV19

DNA: TGCAGTGCTAGAGGGGCCGGGTCGGCTTTCTTT
CDR3: CSARGAGSAFF
size: few
D: -
J: TRBJ1-1
V: TRBV20-1

DNA: TGTGCCAGCAGTTTGGGCAGGGTAAATGAGCAGTTCTTC
CDR3: CASSLGRVNEQFF
size: -
D: -
J: TRBJ2-1
V: TRBV27

DNA: TGTGCCAGTAGTGTGGCCACAGATACGCAGTATTTT
CDR3: CASSVATDTQYF
size: -
D: -
J: TRBJ2-3
V: TRBV19

DNA: TGTGCCAGCAGTTTTAGCGGAGCGCACTACGAGCAGTACTTC
CDR3: CASSFSGAHYEQYF
size: -
D: -
J: TRBJ2-7
V: TRBV6-1

DNA: TGTGCTACCTCAGATGGGGGGGCGCAGTATTTT
CDR3: CATSDGGAQYF
size: -
D: TRBD2
J: TRBJ2-3
V: TRBV19

DNA: TGTGCCAGCAGCGGGTTGGCGGAGGGCCTGAACACTGAAGCTTTCTTT
CDR3: CASSGLAEGLNTEAFF
size: -
D: -
J: TRBJ1-1
V: TRBV9

DNA: TGTGCCTGGGCCACCCTAGCGGGAGGGGTGCGCGCCTACGAGCAGTACTTC
CDR3: CAWATLAGGVRAYEQYF
size: once
D: TRBD2
J: TRBJ2-7
V: TRBV30

DNA: TGTGCCAGCAGTTTAGGTCAAGCTAACTATGGCTACACCTTC
CDR3: CASSLGQANYGYTF
size: -
D: -
J: TRBJ1-2
V: TRBV28

DNA: TGTGCCTGGAGTGTACTCAGTTCCGGGGAGCTGTTTTTT
CDR3: CAWSVLSSGELFF
size: -
D: -
J: TRBJ2-2
V: TRBV30

DNA: TGTGCCATCAGTGACACCTTGGAGACCCAGTACTTC
CDR3: CAISDTLETQYF
size: -
D: -
J: TRBJ2-5
V: TRBV10-3

DNA: TGTGCCAGCAGCCCAGGACAGGGGGAGGGAGAGACCCAGTACTTC
CDR3: CASSPGQGEGETQYF
size: -
D: TRBD1
J: TRBJ2-5
V: TRBV11-2

DNA: TGCACCAGCAGCTTGAAACTATATGTGGGGAGATCCTACGAGCAGTACTTC
CDR3: CTSSLKLYVGRSYEQYF
size: -
D: -
J: TRBJ2-7
V: TRBV1

DNA: TGTGCCAGCAGTTCTTTGACAGGGAACACTGAAGCTTTCTTT
CDR3: CASSSLTGNTEAFF
size: -
D: -
J: TRBJ1-1
V: TRBV27

DNA: TGTGCCAGCAGCTTACCGGGGGGCTCCTACAATGAGCAGTTCTTC
CDR3: CASSLPGGSYNEQFF
size: -
D: TRBD2
J: TRBJ2-1
V: TRBV11-2

DNA: TGTGCCAGCAGCTTAGGGACTAGCCCTACCTACGAGCAGTACTTC
CDR3: CASSLGTSPTYEQYF
size: -
D: TRBD2
J: TRBJ2-7
V: TRBV11-2

DNA: TGCGCCAGCAGCCAGGGAGCGGGATATGGGGAGCTGTTTTTT
CDR3: CASSQGAGYGELFF
size: -
D: TRBD2
J: TRBJ2-2
V: TRBV4-1

DNA: TGTGCCAGCAGCTTAGAGCCATCGGGAGATACGCAGTATTTT
CDR3: CASSLEPSGDTQYF
size: -
D: -
J: TRBJ2-3
V: TRBV11-2

DNA: TGTGCCAGCAGCGTACAGAACGGGGAGCTGTTTTTT
CDR3: CASSVQNGELFF
size: -
D: -
J: TRBJ2-2
V: TRBV9

DNA: TGTGCCAGCGAGGGGGCAGTAGTCAAAAACATTCAGTACTTC
CDR3: CASEGAVVKNIQYF
size: -
D: TRBD1
J: TRBJ2-4
V: TRBV2

DNA: TGTGCCAGCTCCCCAGGGACCCACACAGATACGCAGTATTTT
CDR3: CASSPGTHTDTQYF
size: once
D: -
J: TRBJ2-3
V: TRBV18

DNA: TGTGCCTGGAGTCACAGGGAGCAGTATAGCAATCAGCCCCAGCATTTT
CDR3: CAWSHREQYSNQPQHF
size: -
D: -
J: TRBJ1-5
V: TRBV30

DNA: TGTGCCAGCAGTGCCGGGACAGGGGGGTCCAATGAGCAGTTCTTC
CDR3: CASSAGTGGSNEQFF
size: -
D: TRBD1
J: TRBJ2-1
V: TRBV6-4

DNA: TGTGCCAGTAAAAGGGACAGATATGGGTCTGGGGCCAACGTCCTGACTTTC
CDR3: CASKRDRYGSGANVLTF
size: -
D: TRBD1
J: TRBJ2-6
V: TRBV19

DNA: TGTGCCAGTAGTGTGGCAAGTCCCGGGGAGCTGTTTTTT
CDR3: CASSVASPGELFF
size: -
D: -
J: TRBJ2-2
V: TRBV19

DNA: TGCGCCAGCAGCCAAGATGGACAGGGGGCTTACGAGCAGTACTTC
CDR3: CASSQDGQGAYEQYF
size: -
D: TRBD1
J: TRBJ2-7
V: TRBV4-1

DNA: TGTGCCAGCAGCGTAGGGGGGACAGGGACCTCCTACGAGCAGTACTTC
CDR3: CASSVGGTGTSYEQYF
size: -
D: TRBD1
J: TRBJ2-7
V: TRBV9

DNA: TGTGCCAGTAGGGGAGGTAGGCAGCCTAGCAATCAGCCCCAGCATTTT
CDR3: CASRGGRQPSNQPQHF
size: -
D: -
J: TRBJ1-5
V: TRBV19

DNA: TGTGCCAGCAGTTTAGTTCTGGGGGCTACCACAGATACGCAGTATTTT
CDR3: CASSLVLGATTDTQYF
size: -
D: -
J: TRBJ2-3
V: TRBV27

DNA: TGTGCCAGCAGTTCGACAGGGCCCCGACCTCCGAACACCGGGGAGCTGTTTTTT
CDR3: CASSSTGPRPPNTGELFF
size: -
D: TRBD1
J: TRBJ2-2
V: TRBV27

DNA: TGTGCCAGCAGCTCGTTAGCGGGAGGAAATTACAATGAGCAGTTCTTC
CDR3: CASSSLAGGNYNEQFF
size: -
D: TRBD2
J: TRBJ2-1
V: TRBV7-3

DNA: TGTGCCAGCAGCTTATTGGAGAGTTCGGGCACAGATACGCAGTATTTT
CDR3: CASSLLESSGTDTQYF
size: -
D: -
J: TRBJ2-3
V: TRBV7-2

DNA: TGTGCCAGCAGTTTACCTGGTTTCACTGAAGCTTTCTTT
CDR3: CASSLPGFTEAFF
size: -
D: -
J: TRBJ1-1
V: TRBV28

DNA: TGTGCCAGCAGTTTAGGGGGAAACACTGAAGCTTTCTTT
CDR3: CASSLGGNTEAFF
size: once
D: -
J: TRBJ1-1
V: TRBV27

DNA: TGCGCCAGCAGCCTCAGGGTGGACGCTAATGAAAAACTGTTTTTT
CDR3: CASSLRVDANEKLFF
size: -
D: -
J: TRBJ1-4
V: TRBV4-1

DNA: TGTGCCAGCAGTCCTAATAACAGGGATCCGCTGTTTTTT
CDR3: CASSPNNRDPLFF
size: -
D: -
J: TRBJ1-4
V: TRBV6-6

DNA: TGTGCCAGCAGCTTAGGGACAGGGGTCGATGGCTACACCTTC
CDR3: CASSLGTGVDGYTF
size: -
D: TRBD1
J: TRBJ1-2
V: TRBV7-9

DNA: TGTGCCAGCAGAGTCTCTGGAAACACCATATATTTT
CDR3: CASRVSGNTIYF
size: once
D: -
J: TRBJ1-3
V: TRBV6-1

DNA: TGTGCCAGCAGTGGGGTGCCTGGGACAGGGGGCGAGAACCAGTACTTC
CDR3: CASSGVPGTGGENQYF
size: -
D: TRBD1
J: TRBJ2-5
V: TRBV28

DNA: TGTGCCAGCAGTGGTTTGGGTGGCACAGATACGCAGTATTTT
CDR3: CASSGLGGTDTQYF
size: -
D: -
J: TRBJ2-3
V: TRBV27

DNA: TGTGCCAGCAGCTTGAACACCTACGAGCAGTACTTC
CDR3: CASSLNTYEQYF
size: -
D: -
J: TRBJ2-7
V: TRBV13

DNA: TGTGCCAGCAGCCCCCACGGTGGGGGCCAAGAGACCCAGTACTTC
CDR3: CASSPHGGGQETQYF
size: -
D: -
J: TRBJ2-5
V: TRBV9